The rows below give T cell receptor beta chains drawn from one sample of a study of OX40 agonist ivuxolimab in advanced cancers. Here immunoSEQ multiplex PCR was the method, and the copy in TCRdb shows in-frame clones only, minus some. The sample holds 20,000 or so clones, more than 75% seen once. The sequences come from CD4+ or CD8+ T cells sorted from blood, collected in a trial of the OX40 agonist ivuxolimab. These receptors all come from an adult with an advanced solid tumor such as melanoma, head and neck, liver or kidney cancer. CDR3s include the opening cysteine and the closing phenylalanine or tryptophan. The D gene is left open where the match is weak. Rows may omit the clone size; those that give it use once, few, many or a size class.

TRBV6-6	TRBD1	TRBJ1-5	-	TGTGCCAGCAGTCAGCGACAGGGTCTCAATCAGCCCCAGCATTTT	CASSQRQGLNQPQHF
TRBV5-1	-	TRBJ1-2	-	TGCGCCAGCAGTGGGGAGAACTATGGCTACACCTTC	CASSGENYGYTF
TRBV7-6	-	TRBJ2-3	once	TGTGCCAGCAGCTTAGATCAGGGGAAGGGGGGCCCAGATACGCAGTATTTT	CASSLDQGKGGPDTQYF
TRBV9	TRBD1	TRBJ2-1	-	TGTGCCAGCAGCGTAGGAGGGGGCGTTATAAATGAGCAGTTCTTC	CASSVGGGVINEQFF
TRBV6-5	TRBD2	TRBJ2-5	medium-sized	TGTGCCAGCAGTTACACGACCGGGGGGTCGGAGACCCAGTACTTC	CASSYTTGGSETQYF
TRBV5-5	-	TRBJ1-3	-	TGTGCCAGCAGCCATTGGAAGGCTGGAAACACCATATATTTT	CASSHWKAGNTIYF
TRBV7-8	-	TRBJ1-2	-	TGTGCCAGCAGCTTAGCGCAGAACGCCAACTATGGCTACACCTTC	CASSLAQNANYGYTF
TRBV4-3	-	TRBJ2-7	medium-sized	TGCGCCAGCAGCCAAGCACTGGGGGAAGGATACGAGCAGTACTTC	CASSQALGEGYEQYF
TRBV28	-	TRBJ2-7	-	TGTGCCAGCAGTTTATCCCCAACATCAGGCGGATTTGGGCAGTACTTC	CASSLSPTSGGFGQYF
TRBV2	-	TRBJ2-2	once	TGTGCCAGCAGTGAAGAAATCCGAACGAACACCGGGGAGCTGTTTTTT	CASSEEIRTNTGELFF
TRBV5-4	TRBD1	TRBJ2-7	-	TGTGCCAGCAGCCAAACGGACAGGACCATAAACTACGAGCAGTACTTC	CASSQTDRTINYEQYF
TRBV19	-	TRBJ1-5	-	TGTGCCAGTAGCACCGGGCCCGGGAACAATCAGCCCCAGCATTTT	CASSTGPGNNQPQHF
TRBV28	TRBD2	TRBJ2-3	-	TGTGCCAGCAGTCCCTCGGGAGCGGGGGAGCAGTATTTT	CASSPSGAGEQYF
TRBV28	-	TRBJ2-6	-	TGTGCCAGCAAAGACCCCTTTGGGGGGGCCAACGTCCTGACTTTC	CASKDPFGGANVLTF
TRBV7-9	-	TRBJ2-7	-	TGTGCCAGCAACTGGGGGGCGGGTGAGCAGTACTTC	CASNWGAGEQYF
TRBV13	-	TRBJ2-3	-	TGTGCCAGCAGCCTCCCCGGGGCCCCAGATACGCAGTATTTT	CASSLPGAPDTQYF
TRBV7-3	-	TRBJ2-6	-	TGTGCCAGCAGCACGCCGGGACAAGTCTCTGGGGCCAACGTCCTGACTTTC	CASSTPGQVSGANVLTF
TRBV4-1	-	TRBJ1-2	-	TGCGCCAGCAGCCAAGAGGAGATAGGTTACTATGGCTACACCTTC	CASSQEEIGYYGYTF
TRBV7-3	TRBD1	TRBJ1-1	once	TGTGCCAGCAGCTTACAACAGGGGGGCCACACTGAAGCTTTCTTT	CASSLQQGGHTEAFF
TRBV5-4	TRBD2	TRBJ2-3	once	TGTGCCAGCAGCTCCCCATTGACTAGCGGGGGGGCAAATACGCAGTATTTT	CASSSPLTSGGANTQYF
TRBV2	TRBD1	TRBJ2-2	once	TGTGCCAGGGGAAGGGATAGGACAGGGTACACCGGGGAGCTGTTTTTT	CARGRDRTGYTGELFF
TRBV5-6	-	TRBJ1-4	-	TGTGCCAGCAGCCTCGGACGGCTTAATGAAAAACTGTTTTTT	CASSLGRLNEKLFF
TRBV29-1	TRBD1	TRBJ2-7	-	TGCAGCGCAGGACAGGGGGATTTTAACGAGCAGTACTTC	CSAGQGDFNEQYF
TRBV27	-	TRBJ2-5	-	TGTGCCAGCAGTTTAGGGTGGGGGGCCCAAGAGACCCAGTACTTC	CASSLGWGAQETQYF
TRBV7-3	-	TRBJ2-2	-	TGTGCCAGCAGCTCGACGGGGATCGGGGAGCTGTTTTTT	CASSSTGIGELFF
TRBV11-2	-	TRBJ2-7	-	TGTGCCAGCAGCTTATATCTCGGGCCTTATATAGAGCAGTACTTC	CASSLYLGPYIEQYF
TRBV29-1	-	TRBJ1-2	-	TGCAGCGTTGGTCCCCCCTTGGATGACGCTAACTATGGCTACACCTTC	CSVGPPLDDANYGYTF
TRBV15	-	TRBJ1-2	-	TGTGCCACCAGCAGTAACTGGGGGAGCGCTAGCTATGGCTACACCTTC	CATSSNWGSASYGYTF
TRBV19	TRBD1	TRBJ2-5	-	TGTGCCAGTAGGGTAACAGGGGACCAAGAGACCCAGTACTTC	CASRVTGDQETQYF
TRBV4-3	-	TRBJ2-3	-	TGCGCCAGCAGCCATTTACTTCCATCCGCATACCCAGATACGCAGTATTTT	CASSHLLPSAYPDTQYF
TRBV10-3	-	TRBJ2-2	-	TGTGCCATCAGTGAGGCTGGACCCTCGAACACCGGGGAGCTGTTTTTT	CAISEAGPSNTGELFF
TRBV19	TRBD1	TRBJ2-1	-	TGTGCCAGTAGTACTAGGGGGCGCTGGAATGAGCAGTTCTTC	CASSTRGRWNEQFF
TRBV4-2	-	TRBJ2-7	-	TGTGCCAGCAGCCAAGAACAGGGCTACGAGCAGTACTTC	CASSQEQGYEQYF
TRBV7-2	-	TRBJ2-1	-	TGTGCCAGCAGCTTAGGTGGGGGTGAGCAGTTCTTC	CASSLGGGEQFF
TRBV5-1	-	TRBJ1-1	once	TGCGCCAGCAGCTTGGACAATTTTAACACTGAAGCTTTCTTT	CASSLDNFNTEAFF
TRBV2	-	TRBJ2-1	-	TGTGCCAGCCGAGGGGGGAGGGCCTACAATGAGCAGTTCTTC	CASRGGRAYNEQFF
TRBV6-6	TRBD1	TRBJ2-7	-	TGTGCCAGCAATCCCGGGACAGGGTGGTGGTACTTC	CASNPGTGWWYF
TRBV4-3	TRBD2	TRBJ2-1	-	TGCGCCAGCAGCCAAGATTGGCTAGCGGGGTACAATGAGCAGTTCTTC	CASSQDWLAGYNEQFF
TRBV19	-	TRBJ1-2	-	TGTGCCAGTAGTATCCAGCCGGCATCAAGCTATGGCTACACCTTC	CASSIQPASSYGYTF
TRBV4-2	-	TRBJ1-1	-	TGTGCCAGCAGCCTAGACAACGCAAACACTGAAGCTTTCTTT	CASSLDNANTEAFF
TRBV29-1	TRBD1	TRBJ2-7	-	TGCAGCACCGGGACAGAGTACGAGCAGTACTTC	CSTGTEYEQYF
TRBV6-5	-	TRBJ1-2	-	TGTGCCAGCAGCCACCTAGGGGGGGCCCATGGCTACACCTTC	CASSHLGGAHGYTF
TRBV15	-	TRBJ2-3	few	TGTGCCACCAGCAGAGAGTGGGGGGGCACAGATACGCAGTATTTT	CATSREWGGTDTQYF
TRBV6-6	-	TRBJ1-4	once	TGTGCCAGCAGTTACTCGACATGGGTAACTAATGAAAAACTGTTTTTT	CASSYSTWVTNEKLFF
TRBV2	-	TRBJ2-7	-	TGTGCCAGCTTCAACTCCGTGCGGGACAGACAGCATTACGAGCAGTACTTC	CASFNSVRDRQHYEQYF
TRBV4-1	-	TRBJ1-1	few	TGCGCCAGCAGCCAAACTCAGGGAGGCACTGAAGCTTTCTTT	CASSQTQGGTEAFF
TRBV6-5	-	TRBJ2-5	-	TGTGCCAGCAGCCCGGGGAGACATGACCAAGAGACCCAGTACTTC	CASSPGRHDQETQYF
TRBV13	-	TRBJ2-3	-	TGTGCCAGCTCCCTGACAGTCACAGATACGCAGTATTTT	CASSLTVTDTQYF
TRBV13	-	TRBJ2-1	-	TGTGCCAGCAGCCCCTCGACAAGAGGCGGGAATGAGCAGTTCTTC	CASSPSTRGGNEQFF
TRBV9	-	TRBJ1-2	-	TGTGCCAGCAGCGTAAATGGTGGCTACACCTTC	CASSVNGGYTF